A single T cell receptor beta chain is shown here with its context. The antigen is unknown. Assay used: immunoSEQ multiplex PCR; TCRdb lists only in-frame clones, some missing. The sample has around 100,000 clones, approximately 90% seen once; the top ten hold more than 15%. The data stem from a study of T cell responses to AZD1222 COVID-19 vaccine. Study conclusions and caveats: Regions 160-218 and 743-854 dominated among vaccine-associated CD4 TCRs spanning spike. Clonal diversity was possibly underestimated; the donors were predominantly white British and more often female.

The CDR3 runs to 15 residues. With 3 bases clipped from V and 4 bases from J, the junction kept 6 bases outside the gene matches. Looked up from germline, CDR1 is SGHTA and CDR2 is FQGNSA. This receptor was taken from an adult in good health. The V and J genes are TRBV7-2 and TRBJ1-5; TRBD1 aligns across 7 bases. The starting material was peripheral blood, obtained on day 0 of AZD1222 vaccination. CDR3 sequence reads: CASSLDRNPNQPQHF. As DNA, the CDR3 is TGTGCCAGCAGCTTGGACAGGAACCCAAATCAGCCCCAGCATTTT.